This record looks at one TCR beta chain sequence and its context. The PCR made use of 60 Vbeta and 13 Jbeta primers. The assay was immunoSEQ multiplex PCR, and TCRdb's table has in-frame clones only and misses some. The listing contains approximately 80,000 clones. CDR1 is ENHRY and CDR2 is SYGVKD in the germline V gene. V shed 11 bases and J 0 bases; nucleotides not matched to a gene: 11. The CDR3 spans 15 residues. The sample comes from a study of cytomegalovirus exposure and HLA in healthy donors. The sample consisted of PBMCs. The clonotype comes from a man between 18 and 29 years old in good health and CMV-seropositive. The rearrangement joins TRBV10-3 to TRBJ1-1; 8 bases are a match to TRBD1. For the CDR3, the DNA is TGTGCCTCCTCGAGGACAGGGAACATGAACACTGAAGCTTTCTTT. Protein product: CASSRTGNMNTEAFF.